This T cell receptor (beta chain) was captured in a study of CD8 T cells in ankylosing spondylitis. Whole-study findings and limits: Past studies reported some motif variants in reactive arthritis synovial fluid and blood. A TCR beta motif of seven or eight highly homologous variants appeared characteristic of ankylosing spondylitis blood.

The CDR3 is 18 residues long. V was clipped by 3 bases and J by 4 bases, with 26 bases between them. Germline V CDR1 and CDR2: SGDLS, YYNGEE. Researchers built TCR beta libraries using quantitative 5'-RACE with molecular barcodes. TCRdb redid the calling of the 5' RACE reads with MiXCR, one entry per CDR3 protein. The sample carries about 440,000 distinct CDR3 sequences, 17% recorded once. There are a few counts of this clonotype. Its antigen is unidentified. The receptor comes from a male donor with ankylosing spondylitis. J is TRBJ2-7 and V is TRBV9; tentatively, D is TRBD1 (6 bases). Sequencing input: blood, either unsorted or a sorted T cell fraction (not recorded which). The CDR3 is CASSAHPAGTRGGYEQYF. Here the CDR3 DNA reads TGTGCCAGCAGCGCCCATCCCGCCGGGACACGAGGGGGTTACGAGCAGTACTTC. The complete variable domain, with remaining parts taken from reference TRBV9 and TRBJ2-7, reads DSGVTQTPKHLITATGQRVTLRCSPRSGDLSVYWYQQSLDQGLQFLIQYYNGEERAKGNILERFSAQQFPDLHSELNLSSLELGDSALYFCASSAHPAGTRGGYEQYFGPGTRLTVT.